The rows below give T cell receptor beta chains drawn from one sample of a study of cytomegalovirus exposure and HLA in healthy donors. The protocol was immunoSEQ multiplex PCR, while the TCRdb copy is restricted to in-frame clones and leaves out a portion. Here the sample spans under 200,000 clones, over 60% being singletons. The sample comprised PBMCs. The receptors here all came from a man aged 40-49 years in good health and CMV-seronegative. CDR3s include the opening cysteine and the closing phenylalanine or tryptophan. The order of the fields is D gene, V gene, J gene, clone size, CDR3 protein, CDR3 DNA. The D gene is left open where the match is weak. Clone size is stated in some rows and not others, as once, few, many or a class when expanded.

>TRBD1|TRBV5-4|TRBJ1-2|-
CASSREQGLGLGYTF
TGTGCCAGCAGTCGCGAACAGGGGCTCGGACTCGGCTACACCTTC
>-|TRBV6-6|TRBJ2-1|-
CASSPLGGNEQFF
TGTGCCAGCAGTCCCTTAGGGGGCAATGAGCAGTTCTTC
>-|TRBV4-1|TRBJ1-1|few
CASSQDLESAPFEAFF
TGCGCCAGCAGCCAAGATCTGGAGTCAGCACCTTTTGAAGCTTTCTTT
>-|TRBV19|TRBJ1-2|-
CASSIRGDGHYGYTF
TGTGCCAGTAGTATCCGGGGGGACGGGCACTATGGCTACACCTTC
>TRBD1|TRBV14|TRBJ1-6|-
CASSQDWTGFYSPLHF
TGTGCCAGCAGCCAAGACTGGACAGGTTTCTATTCACCCCTCCACTTT
>-|TRBV10-3|TRBJ1-1|few
CAISEASLKNEAFF
TGTGCCATCAGTGAGGCGAGTCTGAAGAATGAAGCTTTCTTT
>-|TRBV7-2|TRBJ1-5|-
CASTPQGYQPQHF
TGTGCCAGCACCCCACAGGGTTATCAGCCCCAGCATTTT
>-|TRBV7-6|TRBJ1-3|once
CASSLVSRGRAGNTIYF
TGTGCCAGCAGCTTAGTAAGCAGGGGTAGGGCTGGAAACACCATATATTTT
>TRBD2|TRBV4-3|TRBJ2-2|few
CASSPHPAGGTGELFF
TGCGCCAGCAGCCCTCATCCAGCGGGGGGCACCGGGGAGCTGTTTTTT
>-|TRBV11-2|TRBJ1-1|-
CASSLPWSGYWGAFF
TGTGCCAGCAGCTTACCCTGGTCGGGATACTGGGGAGCTTTCTTT
>TRBD1|TRBV10-3|TRBJ1-1|-
CAISVARGRGTEAFF
TGTGCCATCAGTGTCGCGAGGGGGCGCGGCACTGAAGCTTTCTTT
>-|TRBV30|TRBJ1-2|-
CAWKAGFDYGYTF
TGTGCCTGGAAAGCAGGGTTCGACTATGGCTACACCTTC
>-|TRBV15|TRBJ1-2|-
CATSRTGSGTFYGYTF
TGTGCCACCAGCAGAACCGGGTCCGGGACATTCTATGGCTACACCTTC
>TRBD2|TRBV5-4|TRBJ2-7|-
CASSPGTSGGAGEQYF
TGTGCCAGCAGCCCCGGGACTAGCGGGGGGGCGGGTGAGCAGTACTTC
>TRBD2|TRBV11-1|TRBJ2-1|-
CASSKPSGSFYNEQFF
TGTGCCAGCAGCAAACCAAGCGGGAGTTTCTACAATGAGCAGTTCTTC
>-|TRBV19|TRBJ1-2|-
CASSDRGGNYGYTF
TGTGCCAGTAGTGACCGAGGGGGTAACTATGGCTACACCTTC
>-|TRBV7-2|TRBJ2-7|-
CASSSGLPWEDEQYF
TGTGCCAGCAGCTCAGGTCTACCCTGGGAGGACGAGCAGTACTTC
>TRBD2|TRBV7-6|TRBJ2-2|-
CASSSLSASGSSPGELFF
TGTGCCAGCAGCTCCCTCTCCGCTAGCGGGTCCTCCCCCGGGGAGCTGTTTTTT
>TRBD1|TRBV7-7|TRBJ1-5|-
CASSLARTGVYSNQPQHF
TGTGCCAGCAGCTTAGCGCGGACAGGGGTCTATAGCAATCAGCCCCAGCATTTT
>TRBD2|TRBV4-1|TRBJ2-3|few
CASSQGLAVLTGSSDTQYF
TGCGCCAGCAGCCAAGGACTAGCGGTCCTCACGGGGTCATCGGATACGCAGTATTTT
>TRBD2|TRBV19|TRBJ2-5|-
CASSRGLAGVQETQYF
TGTGCCAGTAGTAGGGGACTAGCGGGGGTCCAAGAGACCCAGTACTTC
>TRBD1|TRBV11-2|TRBJ2-7|few
CASSLADRGPYEQYF
TGTGCCAGCAGCTTAGCAGACAGGGGGCCCTACGAGCAGTACTTC
>-|TRBV2|TRBJ2-3|-
CASSETVITDTQYF
TGTGCCAGCAGTGAGACAGTAATCACAGATACGCAGTATTTT
>-|TRBV7-2|TRBJ1-1|once
CASSRGVSVGHTEAFF
TGTGCCAGCAGCCGGGGGGTTTCGGTTGGTCACACTGAAGCTTTCTTT
>-|TRBV6-5|TRBJ2-7|-
CASSQVPTGTYEQYF
TGTGCCAGCAGCCAAGTGCCGACAGGGACTTACGAGCAGTACTTC
>-|TRBV25-1|TRBJ2-7|-
CASSSSTQQYF
TGTGCCAGCAGTTCCTCTACGCAGCAGTACTTC
>TRBD1|TRBV10-1|TRBJ1-5|-
CASTGQELGPQHF
TGCGCCAGCACCGGACAGGAGTTGGGGCCCCAGCATTTT
>-|TRBV9|TRBJ2-1|once
CASSAPFQGEGIRNEQFF
TGTGCCAGCAGCGCCCCCTTCCAGGGCGAAGGAATACGGAATGAGCAGTTCTTC
>TRBD1|TRBV7-2|TRBJ1-6|-
CASSLRQGGNGSPLHF
TGTGCCAGCAGCTTAAGACAGGGGGGAAATGGTTCACCCCTCCACTTT
>-|TRBV28|TRBJ1-1|few
CASSFSGRGREAFF
TGTGCCAGCAGTTTCTCGGGCAGGGGCCGAGAAGCTTTCTTT
>TRBD2|TRBV15|TRBJ2-1|-
CATSGFGTSGNEQFF
TGTGCCACCAGCGGTTTCGGGACTAGCGGCAATGAGCAGTTCTTC
>-|TRBV13|TRBJ2-2|-
CASSLEPPWRPNTGELFF
TGTGCCAGCAGCTTAGAGCCCCCCTGGCGGCCGAACACCGGGGAGCTGTTTTTT
>TRBD1|TRBV7-9|TRBJ1-4|-
CASSRQGTNEKLFF
TGTGCCAGCAGCCGACAGGGCACTAATGAAAAACTGTTTTTT
>TRBD1|TRBV7-9|TRBJ2-7|few
CSSSLMGQSYEQYF
TGTTCCAGCAGCTTAATGGGACAGTCCTACGAGCAGTACTTC
>-|TRBV19|TRBJ2-7|-
CASSIDGRGYEQYF
TGTGCCAGTAGTATAGATGGCAGGGGCTACGAGCAGTACTTC
>-|TRBV9|TRBJ2-3|-
CASSLRGLPGTDTQYF
TGTGCCAGCAGCCTAAGAGGTCTCCCGGGCACAGATACGCAGTATTTT
>TRBD2|TRBV30|TRBJ2-2|-
CAWSSSGTRVTGELFF
TGTGCCTGGAGTAGCTCCGGGACTAGAGTCACCGGGGAGCTGTTTTTT
>-|TRBV13|TRBJ1-5|once
CASSLQGNQPQHF
TGTGCCAGCAGCTTACAGGGAAATCAGCCCCAGCATTTT
>TRBD1|TRBV19|TRBJ1-5|-
CASSSRTGNNNQPQHF
TGTGCCAGTAGTTCCCGGACAGGGAACAATAATCAGCCCCAGCATTTT
>-|TRBV19|TRBJ2-2|-
CASSISRYPSTGELFF
TGTGCCAGTAGTATAAGCAGGTACCCTTCCACCGGGGAGCTGTTTTTT
>TRBD1|TRBV7-9|TRBJ2-7|-
CSSTRDREDEQYF
TGTTCCAGCACCCGGGACAGGGAGGACGAGCAGTACTTC
>TRBD1|TRBV30|TRBJ2-7|-
CAWSVSFGTGGIYEQYF
TGTGCCTGGAGTGTTAGCTTCGGGACAGGAGGTATCTACGAGCAGTACTTC
>TRBD2|TRBV4-3|TRBJ2-7|once
CASSQDVLAGEQYF
TGCGCCAGCAGCCAGGATGTACTAGCGGGGGAGCAGTACTTC
>-|TRBV7-9|TRBJ2-3|-
CASSPIGFGTDTQYF
TGTGCCAGCAGCCCAATCGGTTTCGGCACAGATACGCAGTATTTT
>TRBD2|TRBV7-2|TRBJ2-5|-
CASSFSGLAGGYTQYF
TGTGCCAGCAGCTTTTCGGGACTAGCGGGAGGTTACACCCAGTACTTC
>-|TRBV11-3|TRBJ2-3|few
CASSLDGTDTQYF
TGTGCCAGCAGCTTAGACGGGACAGATACGCAGTATTTT
>TRBD2|TRBV19|TRBJ2-5|few
CASRLAGETQYF
TGTGCCAGTAGGCTAGCGGGAGAGACCCAGTACTTC
>-|TRBV9|TRBJ2-1|-
CASSVATGIPVYNEQFF
TGTGCCAGCAGCGTAGCTACGGGGATCCCAGTTTACAATGAGCAGTTCTTC
>-|TRBV7-9|TRBJ1-1|-
CASSLRGTEAFF
TGTGCCAGCAGCTTACGGGGCACTGAAGCTTTCTTT
>TRBD2|TRBV6-5|TRBJ2-3|few
CASSSLAGATDTQYF
TGTGCCAGCAGTTCCCTAGCGGGAGCGACAGATACGCAGTATTTT
>-|TRBV10-2|TRBJ1-2|-
CASSELGGPPNYGYTF
TGCGCCAGCAGTGAGTTGGGAGGACCGCCTAACTATGGCTACACCTTC
>TRBD2|TRBV7-9|TRBJ2-7|-
CASSLVTSGGVYEQYF
TGTGCCAGCAGCTTGGTAACTAGCGGGGGGGTTTACGAGCAGTACTTC
>TRBD1|TRBV7-9|TRBJ1-4|few
CASSPYGQGANEKLFF
TGTGCCAGCAGCCCGTACGGACAGGGAGCTAATGAAAAACTGTTTTTT
>TRBD1|TRBV4-1|TRBJ2-1|once
CASSHRWTGDYNEQFF
TGCGCCAGCAGCCACCGGTGGACAGGGGACTACAATGAGCAGTTCTTC
>-|TRBV15|TRBJ1-1|-
CATSRESGGTANTEAFF
TGTGCCACCAGCAGAGAGTCAGGCGGGACTGCGAACACTGAAGCTTTCTTT
>-|TRBV19|TRBJ1-4|-
CASIDRSTNEKLFF
TGTGCCAGCATTGACAGGTCAACTAATGAAAAACTGTTTTTT
>-|TRBV6-5|TRBJ2-7|-
CASISDRSYEQYF
TGTGCCAGCATTAGCGACAGGTCCTACGAGCAGTACTTC
>TRBD1|TRBV5-1|TRBJ2-7|-
CASSSPGGENEQYF
TGCGCCAGCAGCTCACCAGGGGGCGAGAACGAGCAGTACTTC
>TRBD1|TRBV30|TRBJ1-1|-
CAWSVNRGTEAFF
TGTGCCTGGAGTGTCAACAGGGGGACTGAAGCTTTCTTT
>-|TRBV7-7|TRBJ2-3|once
CASSLALTAGERTGQYF
TGTGCCAGCAGCTTAGCCCTCACGGCAGGGGAAAGGACGGGGCAGTATTTT